This T cell receptor beta chain appears in the sequencing data of a study of T cells in Graves' hyperthyroidism and ophthalmopathy. Study overall: Blood was drawn when the patient was first diagnosed and still untreated.

There are many counts of this clonotype. The antigen is not known. Study results and limitations: Separating ophthalmopathy from stable hyperthyroidism was achieved by a 13 V-J model. The blood repertoire included most of the expanded thyroid clonotypes above 0.001.

Patients having uncontrolled infection, another autoimmune disease, pregnancy or lactation were not included. Amplification targeted TCR beta CDR3 regions from RNA transcripts. An initial round of RT-PCR targeting the TCR CDR3 relied on the HTBI primer set. TCRdb reprocessed the multiplex PCR reads via MiXCR and lists one record per CDR3 protein. The table includes about 600,000 distinct CDR3 sequences, approximately 15% detected once. Germline CDR1 is SGHRS and CDR2 is YFSETQ. Trimming removed 7 bases at V and 4 bases at J, with 13 bases between. This CDR3 has 13 residues. The sample consisted of blood. V and J are TRBV5-1 and TRBJ2-3; D might be TRBD1 or TRBD2, each matching 6 bases. The TCR originated in a young woman with Graves' ophthalmopathy. CDR3 bases: TGCGCCAGCGCCTTGGGGGGCGCAGATACGCAGTATTTT. The encoded protein is CASALGGADTQYF.